The T cell receptor (beta chain) described here comes from a study of blood T cells in healthy people across ages. Through a sample-barcoded 5' primer and a J-beta primer mix, a second PCR was run for about 6 to 12 cycles. MiXCR was run by TCRdb on the 5' RACE reads, yielding one entry per CDR3 protein. Here the sample spans 730,000 or so distinct CDR3 sequences, less than 45% being singletons. This clonotype was counted a few times. The CDR3 extends over 13 amino acids. V lost 6 bases, J lost 0 bases, and 9 bases lay in between. Germline V lookup: CDR1 MNHEY, CDR2 SVGEGT. The draw of peripheral blood yielded 8.5 to 10 milliliters from each donor.

The chain combines TRBV6-2 or TRBV6-3 with TRBJ2-7, with a weak D call TRBD1 (5 bases). The receptor comes from a man older than 75 in good health. The sample taken for sequencing was blood. The CDR3 nucleotides read TGTGCCAGCAGACGGACATCCTCCTACGAGCAGTACTTC. Amino acids: CASRRTSSYEQYF.